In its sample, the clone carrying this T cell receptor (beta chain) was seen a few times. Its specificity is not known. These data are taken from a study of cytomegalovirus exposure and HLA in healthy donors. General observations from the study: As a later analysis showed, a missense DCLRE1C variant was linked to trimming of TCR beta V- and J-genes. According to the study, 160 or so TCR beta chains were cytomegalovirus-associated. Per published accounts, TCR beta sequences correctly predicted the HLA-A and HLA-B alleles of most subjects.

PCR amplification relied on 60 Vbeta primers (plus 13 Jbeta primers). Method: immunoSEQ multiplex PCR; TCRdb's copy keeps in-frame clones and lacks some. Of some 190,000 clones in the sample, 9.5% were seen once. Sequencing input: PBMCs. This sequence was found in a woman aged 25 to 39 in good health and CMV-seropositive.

The CDR3 nucleotides read TGTGCCAGCAGCTTGCCAGGGGCGATATCCTACGAGCAGTACTTC. Translation: CASSLPGAISYEQYF. V gene TRBV5-4 combines with J gene TRBJ2-7; maybe TRBD1 (6 bases). V lost 1 base and J lost 1, with 12 bases in between. The CDR3 is 15 residues long. Germline V CDR1 and CDR2: SGHNT, YYREEE (reference sequence).